This T cell receptor (beta chain) was found in a study of cytomegalovirus exposure and HLA in healthy donors. To note about this clone: The antigen remains undetermined.

The method was immunoSEQ multiplex PCR; TCRdb's version includes in-frame clones alone and lacks a portion of them. The sample has some 60,000 clones, 96% seen once. Study conclusions and caveats: For cytomegalovirus status, the classifier reportedly gave diagnoses with high specificity and sensitivity. TCR clusters originating in the first cohort tended to co-occur in the approximately 120 validation repertoires, according to a later analysis. It was 150 to 200 TCR beta chains that were listed as cytomegalovirus-associated.

This receptor was identified in a young man in good health and CMV-seronegative. The specimen was PBMCs.

The DNA of the CDR3 is TGTGCCAGCAGCTTAGCCGACAGGGGGCGAGGCTACACCTTC. This translates into CASSLADRGRGYTF. V gene TRBV11-2 combines with J gene TRBJ1-2, with 10 bases fitting TRBD1. Germline V gene lookup returns CDR1 SGHAT and CDR2 FQNNGV. With V trimmed by 1 base and J by 8 bases, 4 bases remained unmatched. The CDR3 sequence is 14 residues long.